This T cell receptor beta chain is drawn from a study of blood T cells in healthy people across ages. Each sample yielded at least 6 million isolated PBMCs. Germline assignment: CDR1 SQVTM and CDR2 ANQGSEA. J lost 2 bases, V lost 4 bases, and 11 bases had no gene match. The CDR3 sequence is 16 residues long. This clonotype has a handful of counts. A second PCR of roughly 7 to 11 cycles used a sample-barcoded 5' primer and a J-beta primer mix. TCRdb passed the 5' RACE reads through MiXCR, listing each CDR3 protein once. The sample contains about 1,600,000 distinct CDR3 sequences, around 42% of which appear only once.

The sequence was obtained from a woman aged 18-35 years in good health. Sequencing was performed on blood. The V gene is TRBV29-1, the J gene TRBJ2-7; 10 bases are shared with TRBD2. The CDR3 loop reads CSVGRRLAGEPYEQYF. The CDR3 DNA follows: TGCAGCGTTGGCCGCCGTCTAGCGGGAGAGCCCTACGAGCAGTACTTC.